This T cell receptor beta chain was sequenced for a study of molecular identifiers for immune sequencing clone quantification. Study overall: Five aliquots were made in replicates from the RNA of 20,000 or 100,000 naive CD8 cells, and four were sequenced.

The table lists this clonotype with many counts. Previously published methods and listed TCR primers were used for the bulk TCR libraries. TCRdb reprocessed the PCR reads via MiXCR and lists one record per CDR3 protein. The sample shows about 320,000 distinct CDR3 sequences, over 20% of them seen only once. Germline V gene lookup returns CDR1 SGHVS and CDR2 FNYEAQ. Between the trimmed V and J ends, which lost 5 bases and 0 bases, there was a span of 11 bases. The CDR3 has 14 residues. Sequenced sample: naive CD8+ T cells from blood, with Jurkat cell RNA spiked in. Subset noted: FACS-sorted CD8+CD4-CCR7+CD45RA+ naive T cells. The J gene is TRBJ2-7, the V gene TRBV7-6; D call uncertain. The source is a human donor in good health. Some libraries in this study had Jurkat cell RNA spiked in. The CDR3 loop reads CASSSPEDSYEQYF. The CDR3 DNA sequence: TGTGCCAGCAGCAGTCCCGAGGACTCCTACGAGCAGTACTTC.